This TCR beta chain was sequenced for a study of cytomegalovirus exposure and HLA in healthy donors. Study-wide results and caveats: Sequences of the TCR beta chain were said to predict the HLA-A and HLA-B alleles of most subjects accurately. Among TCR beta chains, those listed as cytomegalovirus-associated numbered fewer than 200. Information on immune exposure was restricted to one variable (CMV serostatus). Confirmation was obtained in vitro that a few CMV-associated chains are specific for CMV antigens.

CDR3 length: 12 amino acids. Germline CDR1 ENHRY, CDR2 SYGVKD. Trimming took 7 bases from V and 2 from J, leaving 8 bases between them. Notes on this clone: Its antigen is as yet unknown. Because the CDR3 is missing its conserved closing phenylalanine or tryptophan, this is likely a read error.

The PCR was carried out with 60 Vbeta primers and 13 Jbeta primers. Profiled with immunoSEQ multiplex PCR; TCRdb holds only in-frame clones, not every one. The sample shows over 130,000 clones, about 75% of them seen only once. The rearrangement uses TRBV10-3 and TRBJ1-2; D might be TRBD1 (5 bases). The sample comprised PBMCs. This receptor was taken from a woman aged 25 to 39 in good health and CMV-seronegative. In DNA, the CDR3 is TGTGCCATCACGTGGGACAACTATGGCTACACCTCC. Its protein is CAITWDNYGYTS.